Presented here are 17 T cell receptor beta chains from one specimen sequenced in a study of CD8 T cells in Susac syndrome. RNA amounts of about 0.5 to 1 ug underwent reverse transcription with random hexamers. A single record per CDR3 protein comes from TCRdb applying MiXCR to the immunoSEQ multiplex PCR reads. Of approximately 190,000 distinct CDR3 sequences in the sample, about 93% are singletons; the top ten hold around 0.1%. Sequencing was carried out using CD4+ T cells from PBMCs. The receptors stem from a human donor in good health.

The rearrangement uses TRBV4-1 and TRBJ1-5; D may be TRBD1 (6 bases). This CDR3 has 17 residues. Germline CDR1 reads MGHRA; CDR2 reads YSYEKL. The ends were cut back, 0 bases at V and 5 bases at J, with 17 bases in the middle. The CDR3 DNA reads as TGCGCCAGCAGCCAAGATGGGACACCCGGGAGGGATCAGCCCCAGCATTTT. Translation gives CASSQDGTPGRDQPQHF.

V is TRBV7-3 and J is TRBJ2-2, with TRBD1 as a possible D gene (6 bases). V lost 2 bases and J lost 2, with 12 bases in between. The CDR3 runs to 16 residues. Germline CDR1 reads SGHTA; CDR2 reads FQGTGA. CDR3 region: CASSLYLGANTGELFF. DNA for the CDR3: TGTGCCAGCAGCTTATATCTGGGGGCCAACACCGGGGAGCTGTTTTTT.

This sequence joins TRBV7-2 and TRBJ2-2; D gene uncertain. This CDR3 is 15 amino acids long. Per germline, CDR1 SGHTA and CDR2 FQGNSA. Trimming shortened V by 5 bases and J by 1 base, and 11 bases separated the two germline ends. The CDR3 region is CASSKVHKNTGELFF. The DNA of the CDR3 is TGTGCCAGCAGCAAGGTCCACAAGAACACCGGGGAGCTGTTTTTT.

This CDR3 reads CSARLAGASNEQFF. The CDR3 coding sequence is TGCAGTGCTAGACTGGCGGGGGCTTCTAATGAGCAGTTCTTC. V and J are TRBV20-1 and TRBJ2-1; D is perhaps TRBD2 (7 bases). Trimming removed 2 bases at V and 7 bases at J, with 15 bases between. The CDR3 is made up of 14 amino acids. Germline values: CDR1 DFQATT, CDR2 SNEGSKA (reference sequence).

J is TRBJ2-2 and V is TRBV27; the match to TRBD2 covers 11 bases. J gave up 6 bases and V 5 bases, and 2 bases lay outside the gene matches. This CDR3 has 14 amino acids. The germline V gene has CDR1 MNHEY and CDR2 SMNVEV (reference sequence). CDR3 sequence reads: CASSPGLAAGELFF. The DNA for the CDR3 is TGTGCCAGCAGTCCGGGACTAGCGGCCGGGGAGCTGTTTTTT.

This CDR3 is CASSLLPTNTGELFF. The CDR3 DNA is TGTGCCAGCAGCTTATTACCAACGAACACCGGGGAGCTGTTTTTT. The gene calls are TRBV7-9 and TRBJ2-2; D is undetermined. The CDR3 totals 15 residues. Trimming cost V 2 bases and J 0 bases, with 7 bases left between them. Germline lookup yields CDR1 SEHNR and CDR2 FQNEAQ (reference sequence).

The CDR3 reads CASSLQGRGTDTQYF. Here the CDR3 DNA reads TGTGCCAGCAGTTTACAGGGGCGAGGCACAGATACGCAGTATTTT. V gene TRBV28 combines with J gene TRBJ2-3; D possibly corresponds to TRBD1 (6 bases). The CDR3 sequence is 15 residues long. The germline V and J ends were trimmed by 2 bases and 1 base, with 10 bases remaining between them. Germline values: CDR1 MDHEN, CDR2 SYDVKM.

This chain links TRBV7-2 with TRBJ2-7; D unclear. Germline V CDR1 and CDR2: SGHTA, FQGNSA. Trimming left V 4 bases short and J 2 bases short, with 12 bases between. The CDR3 is 14 residues long. CDR3: CASSSRLNPYEQYF. The CDR3 DNA is TGTGCCAGCAGCTCCAGATTGAACCCCTACGAGCAGTACTTC. Together with reference TRBV7-2 and TRBJ2-7, the CDR3 gives the full variable domain: GAGVSQSPSNKVTEKGKDVELRCDPISGHTALYWYRQSLGQGLEFLIYFQGNSAPDKSGLPSDRFSAERTGGSVSTLTIQRTQQEDSAVYLCASSSRLNPYEQYFGPGTRLTVT.

This clonotype was found once. V and J are TRBV19 and TRBJ2-1; D is possibly TRBD1 or TRBD2 (5 bases each). The V and J ends lost 6 bases and 0 bases respectively, with 15 bases between them. The CDR3 extends over 16 amino acids. Germline CDR1 and CDR2: LNHDA and SQIVND (reference sequence). Written as DNA, the CDR3 is TGTGCCAGTAGCTCCCCGGGGCAGGGCTCCTACAATGAGCAGTTCTTC. Protein sequence: CASSSPGQGSYNEQFF. Together with reference TRBV19 and TRBJ2-1, the CDR3 gives the full variable domain: DGGITQSPKYLFRKEGQNVTLSCEQNLNHDAMYWYRQDPGQGLRLIYYSQIVNDFQKGDIAEGYSVSREKKESFPLTVTSAQKNPTAFYLCASSSPGQGSYNEQFFGPGTRLTVL.

This clonotype was counted a few times. The chain has TRBV7-2 and TRBJ1-1; 7 bases agree with TRBD1. Germline CDR1 reads SGHTA; CDR2 reads FQGNSA. The ends lost 5 bases at V and 1 base at J; junction bases unmatched: 7. The CDR3 has 15 amino acids. CDR3 nucleotide sequence: TGTGCCAGCAGCGCTCAGAACAGGGGGAACACTGAAGCTTTCTTT. This sequence encodes CASSAQNRGNTEAFF.

The gene calls are TRBV19 and TRBJ2-3, with 14 bases lining up with TRBD2. Trimming at V came to 6 bases and at J to 8 bases, leaving 10 bases not matched to a gene. Germline lookup yields CDR1 LNHDA and CDR2 SQIVND (reference sequence). The CDR3 contains 16 residues. The CDR3 sequence is CASRRGTSGGGGTQYF. CDR3 nucleotide sequence: TGTGCCAGTAGGCGCGGGACTAGCGGGGGCGGGGGTACGCAGTATTTT.

The rearrangement links TRBV27 to TRBJ2-6; 10 bases match TRBD1. CDR1 and CDR2 (germline): MNHEY, SMNVEV (reference sequence). J was trimmed by 2 bases and V by 1 base; bases with no gene match: 5. The CDR3 has 18 amino acids. The CDR3 sequence: CASSLWTGGDPGANVLTF. CDR3 in DNA: TGTGCCAGCAGTTTATGGACAGGGGGAGACCCTGGGGCCAACGTCCTGACTTTC.

V gene TRBV28 combines with J gene TRBJ1-6; tentative D call: TRBD1 (6 bases). Trimming stripped 6 bases from V and 10 bases from J, with 13 bases between. This CDR3 has 13 amino acids. Germline CDR1 reads MDHEN; CDR2 reads SYDVKM. The CDR3 region has the DNA TGTGCCAGCAGCCCGGGACAACGCTCACCCCTCCACTTT. The encoded protein is CASSPGQRSPLHF.

The chain has TRBV5-1 and TRBJ2-3; perhaps TRBD2 as D (6 bases). V shed 4 bases and J shed 0 bases, with 15 bases lying between them. CDR3 length: 16 residues. CDR1 and CDR2 (germline): SGHRS, YFSETQ. The CDR3 sequence: CASSGFGGASTDTQYF. In DNA form, the CDR3 reads TGCGCCAGCAGCGGCTTTGGAGGGGCGAGCACAGATACGCAGTATTTT.

The chain links TRBV4-1 to TRBJ1-4; D is possibly TRBD1 (5 bases). The CDR3 consists of 15 residues. Germline assignment: CDR1 MGHRA and CDR2 YSYEKL. V was cut by 4 bases and J by 5 bases, with 14 bases left in between. The DNA of the CDR3 is TGCGCCAGCAGCCCTGCGTCGGGGCTCAATGAAAAACTGTTTTTT. It codes for CASSPASGLNEKLFF.

The V call is TRBV3-1, the J call TRBJ2-7; D unresolved. Trimming stripped 2 bases from V and 1 base from J, with 12 bases between. There are 15 residues in the CDR3. The germline V gene has CDR1 LGHDT and CDR2 YNNKEL (reference sequence). CDR3 coding DNA: TGTGCCAGCAGCCAAACAGCCAAAAAATCCTACGAGCAGTACGTC. Translated: CASSQTAKKSYEQYV.

The V gene is TRBV20-1, the J gene TRBJ2-2; perhaps TRBD1 as D (6 bases). The CDR3 covers 16 residues. CDR1 is DFQATT, CDR2 SNEGSKA, per germline (reference sequence). With 2 bases removed from V and 0 bases from J, the gap between germline ends came to 13 bases. The CDR3 DNA reads as TGCAGTGCTAGAAAGACAGGCCGCACGAACACCGGGGAGCTGTTTTTT. It specifies CSARKTGRTNTGELFF.